This T cell receptor beta chain was captured in a study of CD8+ T cells in alopecia areata. As for treatment: oral pan-JAK inhibitor, 5-10 mg twice daily. Germline V gene lookup returns CDR1 SQVTM and CDR2 ANQGSEA. V lost 4 bases to trimming and J lost 0 bases, with 11 bases between them. The CDR3 has 14 amino acids. Reverse transcribed after extraction, RNA yielded cDNA as the sequencing template. Sequenced by immunoSEQ multiplex PCR; TCRdb stores in-frame clones only, minus some. The sample has about 200,000 clones; roughly 60% are singletons. Here the sequenced sample was CD4+ T cells sorted from blood, taken at week 24, from a patient treated with tofacitinib. The chain has TRBV29-1 and TRBJ2-3; no definite D call. The receptor was derived from a human donor with alopecia areata. The CDR3 bases are TGCAGCGTTGTTCAGGAAGTAAGCACAGATACGCAGTATTTT. Protein product: CSVVQEVSTDTQYF.